The source of this T cell receptor (beta chain) is a study of blood T cells in healthy people across ages. Notes on the study in general: Relative to aged donors, long-lived donors carried more naive CD4+ cells and displayed higher diversity. Estimated diversity that came from one million T cells was considered an underestimate.

Alongside a J-beta primer mix, a sample-barcoded 5' primer served in a second PCR lasting about 6 to 12 cycles. The template-switch adaptor, which had 12 random nucleotides, put a tag on each cDNA molecule. TCRdb reprocessed the 5' RACE reads via MiXCR and lists one record per CDR3 protein. This sample has 1.5 million to 1.9 million distinct CDR3 sequences; less than 45% occur once, and the top ten carry around 4%. On this clonotype: Its cognate antigen is unknown.

Trimming stripped 2 bases from V and 10 bases from J, with 14 bases between. CDR1 is KGHDR, CDR2 SFDVKD, per germline. The CDR3 runs 14 residues. Sequencing was carried out using blood. The chain employs TRBV24-1 and TRBJ1-5; D unclear. The sequence was collected from a young woman in good health. CDR3 in DNA: TGTGCCACCAGTGATTCTACTAGAGAAGAACCCCAGCATTTT. The encoded protein is CATSDSTREEPQHF.